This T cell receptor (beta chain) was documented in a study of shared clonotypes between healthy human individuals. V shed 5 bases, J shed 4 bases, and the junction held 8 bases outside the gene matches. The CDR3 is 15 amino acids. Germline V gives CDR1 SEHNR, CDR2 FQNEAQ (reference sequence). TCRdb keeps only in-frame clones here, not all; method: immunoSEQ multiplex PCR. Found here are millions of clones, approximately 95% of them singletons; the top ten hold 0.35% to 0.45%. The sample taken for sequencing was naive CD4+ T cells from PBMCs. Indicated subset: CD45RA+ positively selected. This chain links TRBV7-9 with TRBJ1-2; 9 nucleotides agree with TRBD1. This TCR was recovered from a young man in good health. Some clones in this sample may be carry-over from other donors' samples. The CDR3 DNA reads TGTGCCAGCAGCGTAGGACAGGGGATCGCCTATGGCTACACCTTC. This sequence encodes CASSVGQGIAYGYTF. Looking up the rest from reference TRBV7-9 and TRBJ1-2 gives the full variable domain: DTGVSQNPRHKITKRGQNVTFRCDPISEHNRLYWYRQTLGQGPEFLTYFQNEAQLEKSRLLSDRFSAERPKGSFSTLEIQRTEQGDSAMYLCASSVGQGIAYGYTFGSGTRLTVV.